This T cell receptor (beta chain) was identified during a study of T cell responses to AZD1222 COVID-19 vaccine. Here immunoSEQ multiplex PCR was the method, and the copy in TCRdb shows in-frame clones only, minus some. In the table there are roughly 140,000 clones, approximately 91% of which are singletons. A remark on this clone: Its antigen is as yet unknown.

Study results and caveats: Just 5 to 7 people given AZD1222 tested seropositive at baseline. Donors were largely white British and mainly female; clonal diversity was possibly underestimated. Spike-specific TCR depth and breadth grew after two AZD1222 doses.

CDR3 size: 14 residues. V shed 1 base and J shed 4 bases, with 10 bases lying between them. Germline V gene lookup returns CDR1 LGHNA and CDR2 YNFKEQ. The receptor's source is an adult who received the AZD1222 COVID-19 vaccine. V and J are TRBV4-2 and TRBJ1-2; D not certain. Sequencing was performed on peripheral blood, taken 28 days after the second AZD1222 dose. CDR3 in DNA: TGTGCCAGCAGCCAAGCCCGGGCCCTCTATGGCTACACCTTC. It encodes CASSQARALYGYTF.